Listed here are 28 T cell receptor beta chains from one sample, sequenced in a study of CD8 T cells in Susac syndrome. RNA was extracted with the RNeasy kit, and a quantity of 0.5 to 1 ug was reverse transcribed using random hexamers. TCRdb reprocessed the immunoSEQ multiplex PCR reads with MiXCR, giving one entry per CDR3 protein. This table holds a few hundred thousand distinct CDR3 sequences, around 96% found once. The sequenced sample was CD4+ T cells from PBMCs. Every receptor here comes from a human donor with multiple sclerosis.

The CDR3 protein is CASSVAMSSYEQYF. The CDR3 nucleotides read TGTGCCAGCAGCGTAGCTATGAGCTCCTACGAGCAGTACTTC. The chain joins TRBV9 to TRBJ2-7; no definite D call. The CDR3 runs 14 residues. Trimming left V 0 bases short and J 0 bases short, with 7 bases between. Germline assignment: CDR1 SGDLS and CDR2 YYNGEE.

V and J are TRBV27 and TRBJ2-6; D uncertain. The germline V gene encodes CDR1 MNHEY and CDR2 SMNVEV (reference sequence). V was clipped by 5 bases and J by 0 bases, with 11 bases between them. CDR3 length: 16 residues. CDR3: CASSPVQISGANVLTF. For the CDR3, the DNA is TGTGCCAGCAGTCCCGTCCAAATCTCTGGGGCCAACGTCCTGACTTTC.

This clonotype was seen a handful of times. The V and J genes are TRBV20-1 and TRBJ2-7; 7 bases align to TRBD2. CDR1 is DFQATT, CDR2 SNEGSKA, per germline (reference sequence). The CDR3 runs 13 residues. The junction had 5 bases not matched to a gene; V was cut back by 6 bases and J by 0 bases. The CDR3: CSAPGTNSYEQYF. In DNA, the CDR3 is TGCAGTGCCCCCGGGACTAACTCCTACGAGCAGTACTTC.

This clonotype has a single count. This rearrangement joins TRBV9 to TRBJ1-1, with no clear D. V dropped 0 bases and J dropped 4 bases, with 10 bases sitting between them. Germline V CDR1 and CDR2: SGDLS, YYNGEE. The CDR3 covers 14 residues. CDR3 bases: TGTGCCAGCAGCGTAGGGGTCACCCTCACTGAAGCTTTCTTT. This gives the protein CASSVGVTLTEAFF.

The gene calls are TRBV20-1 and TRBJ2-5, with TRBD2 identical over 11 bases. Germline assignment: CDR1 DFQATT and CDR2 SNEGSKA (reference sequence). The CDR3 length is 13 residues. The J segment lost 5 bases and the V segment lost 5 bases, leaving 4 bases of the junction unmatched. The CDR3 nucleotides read TGCAGTGCTTCACTAGCGGGGGCGGAGACCCAGTACTTC. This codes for CSASLAGAETQYF.

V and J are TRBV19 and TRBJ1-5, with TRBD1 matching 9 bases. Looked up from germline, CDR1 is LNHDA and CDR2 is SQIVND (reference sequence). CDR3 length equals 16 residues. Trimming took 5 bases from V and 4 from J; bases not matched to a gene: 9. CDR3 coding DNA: TGTGCCAGTAGTCCCCGGACAGGGGCTATGAATCAGCCCCAGCATTTT. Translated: CASSPRTGAMNQPQHF.

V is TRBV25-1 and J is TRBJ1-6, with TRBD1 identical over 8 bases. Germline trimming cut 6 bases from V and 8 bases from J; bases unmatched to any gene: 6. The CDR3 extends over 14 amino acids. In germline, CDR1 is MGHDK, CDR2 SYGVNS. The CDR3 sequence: CASRGQGIHSPLHF. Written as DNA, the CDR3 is TGTGCCAGCAGAGGACAGGGTATCCATTCACCCCTCCACTTT.

The CDR3 DNA follows: TGCAGTGCTAGGGCAGGAGTTAGAAACGAGCAGTACTTC. Translating gives CSARAGVRNEQYF. The chain combines TRBV20-1 with TRBJ2-7; no definite D call. CDR1 DFQATT and CDR2 SNEGSKA come from the germline V gene (reference sequence). V was cut by 3 bases and J by 5 bases, with 14 bases left in between. The CDR3 runs to 13 residues.

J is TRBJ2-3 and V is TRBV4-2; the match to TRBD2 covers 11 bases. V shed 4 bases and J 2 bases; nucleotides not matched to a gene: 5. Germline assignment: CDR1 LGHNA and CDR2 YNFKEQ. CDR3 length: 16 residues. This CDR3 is CASSRETSGITDTQYF. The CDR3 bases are TGTGCCAGCAGCCGGGAGACTAGCGGGATCACAGATACGCAGTATTTT.

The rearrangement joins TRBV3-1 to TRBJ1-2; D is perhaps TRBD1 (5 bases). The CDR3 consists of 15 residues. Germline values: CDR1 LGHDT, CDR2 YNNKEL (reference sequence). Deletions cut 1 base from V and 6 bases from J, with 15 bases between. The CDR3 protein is CASSQVTGRGNGYTF. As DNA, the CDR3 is TGTGCCAGCAGCCAAGTTACGGGGCGCGGTAATGGCTACACCTTC. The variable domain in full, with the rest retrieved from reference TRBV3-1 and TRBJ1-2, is DTAVSQTPKYLVTQMGNDKSIKCEQNLGHDTMYWYKQDSKKFLKIMFSYNNKELIINETVPNRFSPKSPDKAHLNLHINSLELGDSAVYFCASSQVTGRGNGYTFGSGTRLTVV.

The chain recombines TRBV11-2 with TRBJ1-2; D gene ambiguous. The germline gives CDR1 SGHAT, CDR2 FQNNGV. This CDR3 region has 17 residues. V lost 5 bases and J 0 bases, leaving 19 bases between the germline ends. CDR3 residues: CASSGLQGGQANYGYTF. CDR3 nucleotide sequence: TGTGCCAGCAGCGGCCTCCAAGGTGGCCAAGCTAACTATGGCTACACCTTC.

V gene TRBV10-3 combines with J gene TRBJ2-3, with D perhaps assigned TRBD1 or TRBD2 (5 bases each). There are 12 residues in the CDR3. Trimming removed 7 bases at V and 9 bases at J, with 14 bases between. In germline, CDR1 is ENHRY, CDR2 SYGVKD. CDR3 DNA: TGTGCCATCAAGACTACTGGGGACACGCAGTATTTT. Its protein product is CAIKTTGDTQYF.

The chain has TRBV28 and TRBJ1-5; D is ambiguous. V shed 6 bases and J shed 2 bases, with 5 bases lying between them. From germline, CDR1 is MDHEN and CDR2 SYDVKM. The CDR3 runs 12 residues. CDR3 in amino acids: CASSERNQPQHF. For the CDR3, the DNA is TGTGCCAGCAGCGAGCGCAATCAGCCCCAGCATTTT.

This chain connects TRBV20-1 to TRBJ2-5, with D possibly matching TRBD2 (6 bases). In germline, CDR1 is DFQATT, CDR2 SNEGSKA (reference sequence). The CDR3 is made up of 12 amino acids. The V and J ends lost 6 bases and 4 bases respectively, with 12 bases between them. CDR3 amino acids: CSAKLGGETQYF. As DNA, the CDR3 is TGCAGTGCCAAATTGGGGGGAGAGACCCAGTACTTC.

CDR3 sequence (DNA): TGTGCCAGCAGCCAAAAGGGGGCGTCGAGTCAGCCCCAGCATTTT. This gives the protein CASSQKGASSQPQHF. The rearrangement uses TRBV3-1 and TRBJ1-5; 7 nucleotides match TRBD1. The V and J ends lost 2 bases and 6 bases, in that order; junction bases with no gene match: 7. Germline CDR1 LGHDT, CDR2 YNNKEL (reference sequence). CDR3 length equals 15 residues. Together with reference TRBV3-1 and TRBJ1-5, the CDR3 gives the full variable domain: DTAVSQTPKYLVTQMGNDKSIKCEQNLGHDTMYWYKQDSKKFLKIMFSYNNKELIINETVPNRFSPKSPDKAHLNLHINSLELGDSAVYFCASSQKGASSQPQHFGDGTRLSIL.

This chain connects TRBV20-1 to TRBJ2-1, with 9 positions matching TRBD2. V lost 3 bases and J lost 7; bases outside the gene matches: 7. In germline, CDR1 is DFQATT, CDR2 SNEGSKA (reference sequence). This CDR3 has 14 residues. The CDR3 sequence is CSASLAGGRNEQFF. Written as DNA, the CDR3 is TGCAGTGCTAGTCTGGCGGGAGGGCGTAATGAGCAGTTCTTC.

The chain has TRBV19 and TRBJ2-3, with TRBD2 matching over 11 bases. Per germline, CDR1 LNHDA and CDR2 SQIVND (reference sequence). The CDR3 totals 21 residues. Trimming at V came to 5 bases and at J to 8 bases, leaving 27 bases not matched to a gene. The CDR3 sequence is CASSLLTLAGGLLQQGFTQYF. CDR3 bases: TGTGCCAGTAGTCTCCTCACGCTAGCGGGGGGTTTGCTTCAACAAGGTTTTACGCAGTATTTT.

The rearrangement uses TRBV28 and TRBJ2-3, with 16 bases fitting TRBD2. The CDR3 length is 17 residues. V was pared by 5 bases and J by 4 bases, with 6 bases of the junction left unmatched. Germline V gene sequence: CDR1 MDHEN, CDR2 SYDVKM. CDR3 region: CASSTGTSGRAADTQYF. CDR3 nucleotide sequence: TGTGCCAGCAGTACCGGGACTAGCGGGAGGGCAGCAGATACGCAGTATTTT.

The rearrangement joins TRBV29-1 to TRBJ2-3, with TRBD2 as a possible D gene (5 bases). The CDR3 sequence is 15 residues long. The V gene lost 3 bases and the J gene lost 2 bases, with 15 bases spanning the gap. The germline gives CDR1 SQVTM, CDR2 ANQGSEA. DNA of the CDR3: TGCAGCGTTGATAGGGCGGGCCGAACCACAGATACGCAGTATTTT. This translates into CSVDRAGRTTDTQYF.

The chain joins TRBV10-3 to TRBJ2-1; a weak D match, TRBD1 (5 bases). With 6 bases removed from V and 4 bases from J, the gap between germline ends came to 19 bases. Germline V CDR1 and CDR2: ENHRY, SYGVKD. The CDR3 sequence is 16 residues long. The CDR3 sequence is CAISHHRADKYNEQFF. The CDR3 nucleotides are TGTGCCATCAGCCACCACCGGGCGGACAAATACAATGAGCAGTTCTTC.

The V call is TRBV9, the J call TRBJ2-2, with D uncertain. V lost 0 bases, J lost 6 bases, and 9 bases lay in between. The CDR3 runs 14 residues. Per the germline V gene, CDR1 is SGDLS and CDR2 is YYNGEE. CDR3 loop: CASSVAFGSGELFF. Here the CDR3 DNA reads TGTGCCAGCAGCGTAGCTTTTGGGTCCGGGGAGCTGTTTTTT.

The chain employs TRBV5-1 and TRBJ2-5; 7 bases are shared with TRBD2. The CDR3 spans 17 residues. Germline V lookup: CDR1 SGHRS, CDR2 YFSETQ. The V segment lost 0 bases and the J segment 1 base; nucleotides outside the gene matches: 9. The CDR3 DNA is TGCGCCAGCAGCTTGGCCGGGATTAGCGGGTTCCAAGAGACCCAGTACTTC. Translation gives CASSLAGISGFQETQYF.

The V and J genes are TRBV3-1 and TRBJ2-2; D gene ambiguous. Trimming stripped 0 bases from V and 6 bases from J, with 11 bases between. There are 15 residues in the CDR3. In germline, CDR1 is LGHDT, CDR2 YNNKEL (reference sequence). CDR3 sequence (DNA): TGTGCCAGCAGCCAAGACGGCTCGTTGGCCGGGGAGCTGTTTTTT. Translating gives CASSQDGSLAGELFF.

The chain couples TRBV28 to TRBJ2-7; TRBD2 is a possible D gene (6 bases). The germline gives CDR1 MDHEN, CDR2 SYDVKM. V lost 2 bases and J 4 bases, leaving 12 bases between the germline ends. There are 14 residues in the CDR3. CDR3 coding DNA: TGTGCCAGCAGTTTAGAGCTAGCGTATTACGAGCAGTACTTC. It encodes CASSLELAYYEQYF.

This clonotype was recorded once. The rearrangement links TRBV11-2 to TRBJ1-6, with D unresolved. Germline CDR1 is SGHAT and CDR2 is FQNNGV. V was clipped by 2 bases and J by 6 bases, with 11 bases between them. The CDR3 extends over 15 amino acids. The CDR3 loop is CASSLLGLANSPLHF. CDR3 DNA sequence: TGTGCCAGCAGCTTACTGGGTCTCGCTAATTCACCCCTCCACTTT.

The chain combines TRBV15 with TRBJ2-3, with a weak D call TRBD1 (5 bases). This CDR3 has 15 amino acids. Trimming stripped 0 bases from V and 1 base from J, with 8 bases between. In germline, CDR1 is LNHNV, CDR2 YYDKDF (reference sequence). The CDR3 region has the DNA TGTGCCACCAGCAGAGACGGCAGGGGCACAGATACGCAGTATTTT. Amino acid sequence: CATSRDGRGTDTQYF.

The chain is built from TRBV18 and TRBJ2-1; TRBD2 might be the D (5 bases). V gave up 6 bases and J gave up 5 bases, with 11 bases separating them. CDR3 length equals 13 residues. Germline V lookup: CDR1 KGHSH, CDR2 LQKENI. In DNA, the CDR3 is TGTGCCAGCTCCCTAGGACTTAACAATGAGCAGTTCTTC. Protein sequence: CASSLGLNNEQFF.

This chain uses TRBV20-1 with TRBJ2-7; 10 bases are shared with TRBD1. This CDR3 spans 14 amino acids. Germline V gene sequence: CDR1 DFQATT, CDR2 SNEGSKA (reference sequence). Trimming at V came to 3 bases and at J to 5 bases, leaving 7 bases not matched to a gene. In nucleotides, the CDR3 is TGCAGTGCTAGCTTAGGACAGGGGGTTGACGAGCAGTACTTC. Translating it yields CSASLGQGVDEQYF.